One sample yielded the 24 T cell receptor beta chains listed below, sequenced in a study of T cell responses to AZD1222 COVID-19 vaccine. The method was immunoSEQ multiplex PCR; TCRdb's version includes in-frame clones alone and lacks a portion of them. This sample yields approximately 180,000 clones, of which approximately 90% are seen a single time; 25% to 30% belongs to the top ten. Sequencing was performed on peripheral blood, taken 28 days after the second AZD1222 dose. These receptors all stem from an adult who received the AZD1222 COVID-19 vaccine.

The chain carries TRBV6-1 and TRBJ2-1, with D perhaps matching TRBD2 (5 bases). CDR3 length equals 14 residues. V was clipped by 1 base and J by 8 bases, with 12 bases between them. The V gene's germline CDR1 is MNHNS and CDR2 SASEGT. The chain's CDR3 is CASSEGASSDEQFF. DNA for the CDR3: TGTGCCAGCAGTGAAGGTGCTAGCTCGGATGAGCAGTTCTTC.

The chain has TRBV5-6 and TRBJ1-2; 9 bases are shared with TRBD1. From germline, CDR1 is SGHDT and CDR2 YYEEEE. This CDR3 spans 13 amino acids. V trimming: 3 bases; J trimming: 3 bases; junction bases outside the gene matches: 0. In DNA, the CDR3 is TGTGCCAGCAGCTGGACAGGGGACTATGGCTACACCTTC. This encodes CASSWTGDYGYTF.

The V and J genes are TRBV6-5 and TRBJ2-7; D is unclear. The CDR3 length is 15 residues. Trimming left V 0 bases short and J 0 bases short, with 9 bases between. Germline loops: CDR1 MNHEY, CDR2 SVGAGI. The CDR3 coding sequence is TGTGCCAGCAGTTACTCCCAAGGATTCTCCTACGAGCAGTACTTC. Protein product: CASSYSQGFSYEQYF.

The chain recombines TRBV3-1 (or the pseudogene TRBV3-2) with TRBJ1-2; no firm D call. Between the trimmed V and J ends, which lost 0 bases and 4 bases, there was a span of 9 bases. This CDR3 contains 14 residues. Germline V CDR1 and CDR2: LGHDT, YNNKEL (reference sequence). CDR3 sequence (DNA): TGTGCCAGCAGCCAAGAAGTAAGAATCTATGGCTACACCTTC. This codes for CASSQEVRIYGYTF.

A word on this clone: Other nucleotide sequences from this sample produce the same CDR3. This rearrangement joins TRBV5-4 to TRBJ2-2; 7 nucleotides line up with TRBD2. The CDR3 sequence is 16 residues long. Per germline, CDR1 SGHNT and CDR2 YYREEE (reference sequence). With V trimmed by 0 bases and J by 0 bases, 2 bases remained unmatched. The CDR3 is CASSLAGLTNTGELFF. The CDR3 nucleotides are TGTGCCAGCAGCTTGGCGGGACTAACGAACACCGGGGAGCTGTTTTTT.

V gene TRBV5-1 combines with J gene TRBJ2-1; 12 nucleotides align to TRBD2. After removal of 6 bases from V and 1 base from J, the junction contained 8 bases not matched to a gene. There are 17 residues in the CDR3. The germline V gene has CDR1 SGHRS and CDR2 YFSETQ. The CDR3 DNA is TGCGCCAGCAATCCTAGCGGGGGGGCCCCTTCCTACAATGAGCAGTTCTTC. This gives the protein CASNPSGGAPSYNEQFF.

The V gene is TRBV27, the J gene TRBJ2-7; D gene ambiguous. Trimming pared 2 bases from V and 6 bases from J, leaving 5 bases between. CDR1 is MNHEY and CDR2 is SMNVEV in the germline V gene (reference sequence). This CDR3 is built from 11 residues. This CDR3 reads CASSLGSEQYF. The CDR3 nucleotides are TGTGCCAGCAGTTTAGGGTCCGAGCAGTACTTC.

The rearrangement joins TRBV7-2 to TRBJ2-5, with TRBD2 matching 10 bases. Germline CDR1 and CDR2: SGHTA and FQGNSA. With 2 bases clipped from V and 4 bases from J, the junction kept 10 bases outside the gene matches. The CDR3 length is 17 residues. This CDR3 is CASSLNSAGGPRETQYF. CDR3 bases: TGTGCCAGCAGCTTAAATTCAGCGGGAGGGCCCCGAGAGACCCAGTACTTC. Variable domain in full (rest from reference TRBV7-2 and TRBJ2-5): GAGVSQSPSNKVTEKGKDVELRCDPISGHTALYWYRQSLGQGLEFLIYFQGNSAPDKSGLPSDRFSAERTGGSVSTLTIQRTQQEDSAVYLCASSLNSAGGPRETQYFGPGTRLLVL.

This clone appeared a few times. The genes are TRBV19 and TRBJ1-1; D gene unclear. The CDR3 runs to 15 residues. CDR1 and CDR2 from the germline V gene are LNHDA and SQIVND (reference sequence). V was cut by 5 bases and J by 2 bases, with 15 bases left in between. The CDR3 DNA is TGTGCCAGTAGTTTGTCAAGTATTTCAAACACTGAAGCTTTCTTT. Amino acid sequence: CASSLSSISNTEAFF.

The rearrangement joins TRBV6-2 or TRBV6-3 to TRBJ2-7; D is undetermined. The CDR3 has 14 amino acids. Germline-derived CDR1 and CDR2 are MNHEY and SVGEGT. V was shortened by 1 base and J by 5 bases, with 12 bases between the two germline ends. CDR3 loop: CASSYYGVEDEQYF. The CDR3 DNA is TGTGCCAGCAGTTACTATGGGGTTGAGGACGAGCAGTACTTC.

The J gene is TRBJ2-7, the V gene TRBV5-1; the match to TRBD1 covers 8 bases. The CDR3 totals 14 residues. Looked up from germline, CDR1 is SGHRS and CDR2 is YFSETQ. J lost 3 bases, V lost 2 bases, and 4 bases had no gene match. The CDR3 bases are TGCGCCAGCAGCTTACAGGGGGATAACTACGAGCAGTACTTC. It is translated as CASSLQGDNYEQYF.

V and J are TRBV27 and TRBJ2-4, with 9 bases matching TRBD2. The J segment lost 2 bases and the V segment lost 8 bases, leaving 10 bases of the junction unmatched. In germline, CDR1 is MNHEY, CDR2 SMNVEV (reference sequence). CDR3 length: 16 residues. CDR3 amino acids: CASGLAPSLSKNIQYF. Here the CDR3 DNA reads TGTGCCAGCGGACTAGCGCCGTCTCTTTCCAAAAACATTCAGTACTTC.

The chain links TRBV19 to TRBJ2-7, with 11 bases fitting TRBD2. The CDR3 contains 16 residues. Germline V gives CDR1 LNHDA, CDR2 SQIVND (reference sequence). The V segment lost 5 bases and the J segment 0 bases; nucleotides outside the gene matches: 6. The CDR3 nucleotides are TGTGCCAGTAGTGTGACGGGACTAGCGGCCTCCTACGAGCAGTACTTC. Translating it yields CASSVTGLAASYEQYF. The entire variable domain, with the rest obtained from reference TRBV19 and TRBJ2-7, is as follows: DGGITQSPKYLFRKEGQNVTLSCEQNLNHDAMYWYRQDPGQGLRLIYYSQIVNDFQKGDIAEGYSVSREKKESFPLTVTSAQKNPTAFYLCASSVTGLAASYEQYFGPGTRLTVT.

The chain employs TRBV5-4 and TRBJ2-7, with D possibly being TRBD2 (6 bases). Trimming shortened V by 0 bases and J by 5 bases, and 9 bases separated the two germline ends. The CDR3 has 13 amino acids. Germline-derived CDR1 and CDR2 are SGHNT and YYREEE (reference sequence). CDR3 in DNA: TGTGCCAGCAGCTTGGCATCTAGCGACGAGCAGTACTTC. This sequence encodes CASSLASSDEQYF.

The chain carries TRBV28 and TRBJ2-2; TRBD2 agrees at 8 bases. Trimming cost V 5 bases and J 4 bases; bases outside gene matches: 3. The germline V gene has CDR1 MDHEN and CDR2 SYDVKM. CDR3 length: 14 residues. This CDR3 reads CASSLGGGTGELFF. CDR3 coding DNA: TGTGCCAGCAGTCTCGGGGGGGGCACCGGGGAGCTGTTTTTT.

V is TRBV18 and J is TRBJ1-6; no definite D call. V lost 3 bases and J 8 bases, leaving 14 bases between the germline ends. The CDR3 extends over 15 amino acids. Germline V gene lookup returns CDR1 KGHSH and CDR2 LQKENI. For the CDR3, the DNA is TGTGCCAGCTCACCCGGCGCGGGATGGGATTCACCCCTCCACTTT. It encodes CASSPGAGWDSPLHF.

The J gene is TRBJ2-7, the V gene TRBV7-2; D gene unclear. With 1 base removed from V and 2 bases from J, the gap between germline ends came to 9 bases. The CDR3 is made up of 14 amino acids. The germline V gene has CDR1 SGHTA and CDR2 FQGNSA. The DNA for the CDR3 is TGTGCCAGCAGCTTAGAGGCAGTCACCTACGAGCAGTACTTC. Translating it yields CASSLEAVTYEQYF.

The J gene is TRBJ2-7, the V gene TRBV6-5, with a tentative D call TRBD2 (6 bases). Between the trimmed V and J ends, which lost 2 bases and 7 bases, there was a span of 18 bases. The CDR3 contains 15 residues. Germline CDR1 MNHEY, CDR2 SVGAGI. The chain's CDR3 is CASSYGGSGAREQYF. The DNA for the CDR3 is TGTGCCAGCAGTTACGGTGGTTCGGGAGCGCGGGAGCAGTACTTC.

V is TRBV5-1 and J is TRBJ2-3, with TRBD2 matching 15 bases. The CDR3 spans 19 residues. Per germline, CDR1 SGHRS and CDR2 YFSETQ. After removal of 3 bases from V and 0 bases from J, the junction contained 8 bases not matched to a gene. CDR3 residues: CASSSGLAGGYPSTDTQYF. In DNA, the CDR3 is TGCGCCAGCAGCTCGGGACTAGCGGGAGGTTACCCTAGCACAGATACGCAGTATTTT.

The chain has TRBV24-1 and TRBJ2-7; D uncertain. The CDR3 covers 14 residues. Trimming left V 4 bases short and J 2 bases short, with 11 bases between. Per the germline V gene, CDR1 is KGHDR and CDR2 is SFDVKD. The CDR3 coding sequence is TGTGCCACCAGTGACTCCGCGATACCCTACGAGCAGTACTTC. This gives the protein CATSDSAIPYEQYF.

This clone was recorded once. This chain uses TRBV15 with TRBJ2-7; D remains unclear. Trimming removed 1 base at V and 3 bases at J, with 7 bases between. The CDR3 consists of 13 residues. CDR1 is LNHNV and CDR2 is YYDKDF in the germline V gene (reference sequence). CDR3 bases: TGTGCCACCAGCAGAGCTAGGGACTACGAGCAGTACTTC. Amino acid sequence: CATSRARDYEQYF.

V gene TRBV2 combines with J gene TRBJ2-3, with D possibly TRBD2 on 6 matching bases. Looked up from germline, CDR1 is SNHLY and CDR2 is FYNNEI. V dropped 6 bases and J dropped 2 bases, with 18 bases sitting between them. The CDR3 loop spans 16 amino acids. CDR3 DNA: TGTGCCAGCAGGGGCCCCCAAGCGGGTTTCACAGATACGCAGTATTTT. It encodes CASRGPQAGFTDTQYF.

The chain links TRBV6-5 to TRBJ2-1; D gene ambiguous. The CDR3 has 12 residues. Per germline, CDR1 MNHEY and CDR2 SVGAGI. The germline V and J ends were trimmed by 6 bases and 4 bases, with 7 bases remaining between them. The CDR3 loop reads CASSSRYNEQFF. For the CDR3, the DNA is TGTGCCAGCAGCTCCCGTTACAATGAGCAGTTCTTC.

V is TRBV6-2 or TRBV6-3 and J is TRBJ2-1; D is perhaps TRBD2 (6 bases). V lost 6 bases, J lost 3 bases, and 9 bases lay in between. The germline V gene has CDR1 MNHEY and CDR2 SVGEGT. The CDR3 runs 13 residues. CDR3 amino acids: CASSRLVYNEQFF. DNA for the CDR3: TGTGCCAGCAGCCGACTAGTCTACAATGAGCAGTTCTTC.